This TCR beta chain was captured in a study of shared clonotypes between healthy human individuals. The CDR3 is 10 amino acids. Germline CDR1 is SEHNR and CDR2 is FQNEAQ (reference sequence). V was shortened by 8 bases and J by 10 bases, with 9 bases between the two germline ends. For this clone: Antigen specificity is unknown.

The method was immunoSEQ multiplex PCR; TCRdb's version includes in-frame clones alone and lacks a portion of them. Of more than 1,200,000 clones in the sample, approximately 98.5% are singletons; the top ten hold 0.36%. Naive CD45RA+ and memory CD45RA-negative subsets were split from CD4+ cells. Study conclusions and caveats: As a rule, naive subsets had a larger estimated richness than memory subsets. Naive CD4 clonotypes overlapped across a few donors at approximately 5%. In this cohort, only blood was sampled, and tissue repertoires likely differ.

V and J are TRBV7-9 and TRBJ2-1; TRBD2 might be the D (6 bases). This sequence originates from a man aged 30 to 39 in good health. Specimen: naive CD4+ T cells sorted from blood. Documented subset: CD45RA+ positively selected. The CDR3 region has the DNA TGTGCCAGCGGAGGGTTCGAGCAGTTCTTC. Its translation is CASGGFEQFF.